These T cell receptor beta chains were read from a single sample in a study of T cell responses to AZD1222 COVID-19 vaccine. The table came from immunoSEQ multiplex PCR; TCRdb's copy has only in-frame clones and leaves some out. Of about 150,000 clones listed, about nine tenths are singletons. This specimen consisted of peripheral blood, obtained after recovery from COVID-19. Source of these receptors: an adult who had recovered from COVID-19. Each CDR3 is given with its conserved first and last residue. Each record gives: J gene, CDR3 length, D gene, V gene, clone size, CDR3 protein, CDR3 DNA. D genes are given only for firm matches. Clone sizes are given selectively: once, few, many, or a class where the clone is expanded.

J gene: TRBJ2-3
CDR3 length: 15
D gene: TRBD2
V gene: TRBV11-3
clone size: .
CDR3 protein: CASSLSSGDTDTQYF
CDR3 DNA: TGTGCCAGCAGCTTGTCTAGCGGGGACACAGATACGCAGTATTTT

J gene: TRBJ1-3
CDR3 length: 12
D gene: .
V gene: TRBV19
clone size: .
CDR3 protein: CASESSGNTIYF
CDR3 DNA: TGTGCCAGCGAGAGCTCTGGAAACACCATATATTTT

J gene: TRBJ1-5
CDR3 length: 14
D gene: .
V gene: TRBV5-1
clone size: .
CDR3 protein: CASSLEGGNQPQHF
CDR3 DNA: TGCGCCAGCAGCTTGGAAGGCGGCAATCAGCCCCAGCATTTT

J gene: TRBJ2-1
CDR3 length: 17
D gene: TRBD2
V gene: TRBV4-2
clone size: .
CDR3 protein: CASSQVGTSGSYNEQFF
CDR3 DNA: TGTGCCAGCAGCCAGGTAGGGACTAGCGGTTCCTACAATGAGCAGTTCTTC

J gene: TRBJ1-1
CDR3 length: 13
D gene: .
V gene: TRBV7-6
clone size: .
CDR3 protein: CASSLGKNTEAFF
CDR3 DNA: TGTGCCAGCAGCTTAGGGAAGAACACTGAAGCTTTCTTT

J gene: TRBJ2-7
CDR3 length: 12
D gene: .
V gene: TRBV10-3
clone size: few
CDR3 protein: CAIRGSSYEQYF
CDR3 DNA: TGTGCCATCAGAGGCTCTTCTTACGAGCAGTACTTC

J gene: TRBJ1-6
CDR3 length: 13
D gene: TRBD1
V gene: TRBV19
clone size: once
CDR3 protein: CASTSDRDSPLHF
CDR3 DNA: TGTGCCAGTACCTCTGACAGGGATTCACCCCTCCACTTT

J gene: TRBJ2-5
CDR3 length: 13
D gene: .
V gene: TRBV19
clone size: .
CDR3 protein: CASNRGGQETQYF
CDR3 DNA: TGTGCCAGTAACAGGGGAGGTCAAGAGACCCAGTACTTC

J gene: TRBJ2-2
CDR3 length: 15
D gene: .
V gene: TRBV7-6
clone size: .
CDR3 protein: CASSLGGAGAGELFF
CDR3 DNA: TGTGCCAGCAGCTTAGGAGGGGCAGGGGCCGGGGAGCTGTTTTTT

J gene: TRBJ1-4
CDR3 length: 15
D gene: .
V gene: TRBV7-9
clone size: .
CDR3 protein: CASSPGRSTNEKLFF
CDR3 DNA: TGTGCCAGCAGCCCGGGACGCTCGACTAATGAAAAACTGTTTTTT

J gene: TRBJ1-2
CDR3 length: 15
D gene: .
V gene: TRBV7-9
clone size: .
CDR3 protein: CASSLAGRGDYGYTF
CDR3 DNA: TGTGCCAGCAGCTTAGCGGGGCGCGGTGACTATGGCTACACCTTC

J gene: TRBJ2-1
CDR3 length: 16
D gene: TRBD1
V gene: TRBV6-6
clone size: .
CDR3 protein: CASSYSSGQGPNEQFF
CDR3 DNA: TGTGCCAGCAGTTACTCGTCGGGACAGGGCCCTAATGAGCAGTTCTTC

J gene: TRBJ2-2
CDR3 length: 17
D gene: TRBD1
V gene: TRBV7-6
clone size: .
CDR3 protein: CASSFNAGGAGTGELFF
CDR3 DNA: TGTGCCAGCAGCTTTAACGCAGGGGGCGCCGGCACCGGGGAGCTGTTTTTT

J gene: TRBJ1-1
CDR3 length: 13
D gene: .
V gene: TRBV18
clone size: once
CDR3 protein: CASSGDMNTEAFF
CDR3 DNA: TGTGCCAGCTCAGGAGATATGAACACTGAAGCTTTCTTT

J gene: TRBJ2-3
CDR3 length: 18
D gene: TRBD2
V gene: TRBV7-9
clone size: .
CDR3 protein: CASSPGLAGVWSTDTQYF
CDR3 DNA: TGTGCCAGCAGCCCTGGACTAGCGGGGGTATGGAGCACAGATACGCAGTATTTT

J gene: TRBJ2-7
CDR3 length: 15
D gene: TRBD1
V gene: TRBV28
clone size: .
CDR3 protein: CASSPLGQLSYEQYF
CDR3 DNA: TGTGCCAGCAGTCCCTTGGGACAGCTCTCCTACGAGCAGTACTTC

J gene: TRBJ1-2
CDR3 length: 14
D gene: TRBD1
V gene: TRBV5-6
clone size: .
CDR3 protein: CASSTGTANYGYTF
CDR3 DNA: TGTGCCAGCAGCACCGGGACAGCTAACTATGGCTACACCTTC

J gene: TRBJ2-5
CDR3 length: 13
D gene: .
V gene: TRBV7-2
clone size: .
CDR3 protein: CASSPGTEETQYF
CDR3 DNA: TGTGCCAGCAGCCCCGGGACGGAAGAGACCCAGTACTTC

J gene: TRBJ1-2
CDR3 length: 15
D gene: TRBD1
V gene: TRBV14
clone size: .
CDR3 protein: CASTKSFGQGTGYTF
CDR3 DNA: TGTGCCAGCACTAAAAGTTTTGGACAGGGCACTGGCTACACCTTC

J gene: TRBJ2-1
CDR3 length: 17
D gene: TRBD2
V gene: TRBV11-2
clone size: few
CDR3 protein: CASSFLATSGIENEQFF
CDR3 DNA: TGTGCCAGCAGCTTCCTAGCTACTAGCGGGATAGAGAATGAGCAGTTCTTC

J gene: TRBJ1-2
CDR3 length: 12
D gene: .
V gene: TRBV5-1
clone size: .
CDR3 protein: CASSLEGNGYTF
CDR3 DNA: TGCGCCAGCAGCTTGGAAGGGAATGGCTACACCTTC

J gene: TRBJ2-1
CDR3 length: 14
D gene: .
V gene: TRBV6-5
clone size: .
CDR3 protein: CASTVPTVYNEQFF
CDR3 DNA: TGTGCCAGCACGGTGCCAACAGTTTACAATGAGCAGTTCTTC

J gene: TRBJ2-7
CDR3 length: 12
D gene: .
V gene: TRBV5-6
clone size: .
CDR3 protein: CASSLGTYEQYF
CDR3 DNA: TGTGCCAGCAGCCTAGGGACCTACGAGCAGTACTTC

J gene: TRBJ1-2
CDR3 length: 15
D gene: TRBD1
V gene: TRBV19
clone size: .
CDR3 protein: CASSLGQGVNYGYTF
CDR3 DNA: TGTGCCAGTAGTTTGGGACAGGGAGTCAACTATGGCTACACCTTC

J gene: TRBJ2-7
CDR3 length: 15
D gene: .
V gene: TRBV5-1
clone size: .
CDR3 protein: CASSLAGQYSYEQYF
CDR3 DNA: TGCGCCAGCAGCTTGGCTGGACAATACTCCTACGAGCAGTACTTC

J gene: TRBJ2-3
CDR3 length: 12
D gene: .
V gene: TRBV12-3/TRBV12-4
clone size: .
CDR3 protein: CASSLGRGTQYF
CDR3 DNA: TGTGCCAGCAGCTTGGGCCGGGGTACGCAGTATTTT